This is a list of T cell receptor beta chains from one sample in a study of blood T cell repertoires in COVID-19. Data came from immunoSEQ multiplex PCR; TCRdb stores just in-frame clones and leaves some out. The sample consists of around 250,000 clones, about 85% of them appearing once. Sequenced material: PBMCs or T cells enriched from blood (not recorded which). Receptors originate from a woman between 50 and 59 years old who had been exposed to COVID-19. Each CDR3 is given with its conserved first and last residue. A D gene is named only where the DNA matches it firmly. Clone size appears in some rows only: once, few, many, or a class for an expanded clone.

size	V	D	length	J	CDR3	DNA
-	TRBV19	TRBD1	16	TRBJ1-1	CASSRDREIVRTEAFF	TGTGCCAGTAGTAGGGACAGGGAGATAGTGAGGACTGAAGCTTTCTTT
-	TRBV2	TRBD1	15	TRBJ1-6	CASSGDSGYNSPLHF	TGTGCCAGCAGTGGGGACAGTGGTTACAATTCACCCCTCCACTTT
-	TRBV5-1	TRBD1	16	TRBJ2-2	CASSFNQGANTGELFF	TGCGCCAGCAGCTTCAACCAGGGGGCGAACACCGGGGAGCTGTTTTTT
-	TRBV6-5	-	13	TRBJ1-1	CASKQGLNTEAFF	TGTGCCAGCAAGCAGGGGTTGAACACTGAAGCTTTCTTT
-	TRBV2	-	13	TRBJ1-2	CASSIRQAYGYTF	TGTGCCAGCAGTATTAGGCAGGCCTATGGCTACACCTTC
-	TRBV3-1/TRBV3-2	-	14	TRBJ2-5	CASSQGANRETQYF	TGTGCCAGCAGCCAAGGAGCCAATCGAGAGACCCAGTACTTC
-	TRBV5-1	-	17	TRBJ2-7	CASSLGAGTIATYEQYF	TGCGCCAGCAGCTTGGGAGCCGGGACAATAGCAACCTACGAGCAGTACTTC
-	TRBV5-1	-	14	TRBJ2-3	CASSPGQNTDTQYF	TGCGCCAGCAGCCCCGGACAGAACACAGATACGCAGTATTTT
many	TRBV10-2	-	15	TRBJ1-6	CATMTAGPYNSPLHF	TGCGCCACCATGACCGCGGGTCCCTATAATTCACCCCTCCACTTT
few	TRBV27	-	13	TRBJ1-5	CASSSQPGQPQHF	TGTGCCAGCAGTTCGCAGCCAGGTCAGCCCCAGCATTTT